This T cell receptor (beta chain) was identified in a study of glioma-infiltrating T cells after dendritic cell vaccination. Study details: Between the early 2000s and the early 2010s, patients got autologous tumor lysate-pulsed dendritic cell vaccines.

J was trimmed by 4 bases and V by 5 bases; bases with no gene match: 5. This CDR3 region has 14 residues. Germline V gene lookup returns CDR1 SGHVS and CDR2 FQNEAQ. Comment on this clone: Its antigen is unidentified.

Time point: after dendritic cell vaccination, including at tumor progression/relapse. All glioblastoma patients lacked an isocitrate dehydrogenase mutation. Some clones are missing from TCRdb's copy, which holds only in-frame ones; the method was immunoSEQ multiplex PCR. This sample has roughly 60,000 clones, with approximately 86% found just once. Study-wide results and caveats: The cohort had few patients with full blood and tumor sets.

This receptor was identified in a human donor with glioblastoma. Sequenced here: blood, sampled after dendritic cell vaccination. The chain recombines TRBV7-8 with TRBJ1-1; TRBD1 matches 9 bases. Here the CDR3 reads CASSGQGLSTEAFF. CDR3 DNA: TGTGCCAGCAGCGGACAGGGGTTGAGCACTGAAGCTTTCTTT. The full variable domain, with the rest looked up from reference TRBV7-8 and TRBJ1-1, is GAGVSQSPRYKVAKRGQDVALRCDPISGHVSLFWYQQALGQGPEFLTYFQNEAQLDKSGLPSDRFFAERPEGSVSTLKIQRTQQEDSAVYLCASSGQGLSTEAFFGQGTRLTVV.